This T cell receptor (beta chain) emerged from a study of TIL therapy for anti-PD-1-resistant metastatic lung cancer. Study information: A handful of tumors were EGFR-mutant and two were ALK-rearranged. Median tumor mutation burden was 1.5 mutations per megabase.

The immunoSEQ assay was v3. Sequencing depth was 2 million to 2.5 million read pairs for survey level, roughly 4.5-6 million for deep. Libraries were prepared by immunoSEQ multiplex PCR; TCRdb keeps only in-frame clonotypes and omits some of them. The repertoire holds 95,000 or so clones, with around 71% as singletons. Time point given: pre-treatment sample, taken before nivolumab and TIL therapy. Tumor tissue came from excised metastases, mostly pleural nodules or supraclavicular lymph nodes. The CDR3 runs 16 residues. Trimming shortened V by 4 bases and J by 2 bases, and 18 bases separated the two germline ends. Germline V gene sequence: CDR1 MNHEY, CDR2 SVGAGI.

The sequencing used tumor tissue, collected at baseline. The chain has TRBV6-5 and TRBJ2-7; D is unresolved. The source is a person aged 25 to 85 with non-small cell lung cancer. The CDR3 spells CASSSIRQENPYEQYF. The CDR3 DNA is TGTGCCAGCAGTTCAATACGGCAGGAAAACCCCTACGAGCAGTACTTC.